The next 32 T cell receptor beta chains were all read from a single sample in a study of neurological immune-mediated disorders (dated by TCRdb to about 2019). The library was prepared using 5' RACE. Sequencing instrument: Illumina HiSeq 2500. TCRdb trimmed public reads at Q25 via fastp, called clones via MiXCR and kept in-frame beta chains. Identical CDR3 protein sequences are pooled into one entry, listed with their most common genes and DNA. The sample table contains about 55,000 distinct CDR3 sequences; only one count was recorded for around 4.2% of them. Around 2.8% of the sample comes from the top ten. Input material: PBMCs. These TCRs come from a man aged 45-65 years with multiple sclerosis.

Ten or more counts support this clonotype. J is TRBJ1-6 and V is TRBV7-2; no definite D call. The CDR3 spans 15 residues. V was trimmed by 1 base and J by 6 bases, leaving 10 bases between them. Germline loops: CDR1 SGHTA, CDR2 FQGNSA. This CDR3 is CASSLGSARNSPLHF. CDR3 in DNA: TGTGCCAGCAGCTTAGGCAGCGCCCGTAATTCACCCCTCCACTTT.

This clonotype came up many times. The CDR3, as DNA: TGTGCCAGCAGTTTAGGACAGGTGTACAACAATGAGCAGTTCTTC. Translation: CASSLGQVYNNEQFF. This chain uses TRBV12-3 or TRBV12-4 with TRBJ2-1; possibly TRBD1 for D (6 bases). The ends were cut back, 1 base at V and 5 bases at J, with 12 bases in the middle. CDR3 length equals 15 residues.

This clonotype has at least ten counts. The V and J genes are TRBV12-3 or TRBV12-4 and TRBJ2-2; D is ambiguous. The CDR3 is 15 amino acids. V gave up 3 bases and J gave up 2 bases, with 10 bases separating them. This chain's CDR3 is CASSLGRANTGELFF. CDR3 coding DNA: TGTGCCAGCAGTTTGGGTAGGGCTAACACCGGGGAGCTGTTTTTT.

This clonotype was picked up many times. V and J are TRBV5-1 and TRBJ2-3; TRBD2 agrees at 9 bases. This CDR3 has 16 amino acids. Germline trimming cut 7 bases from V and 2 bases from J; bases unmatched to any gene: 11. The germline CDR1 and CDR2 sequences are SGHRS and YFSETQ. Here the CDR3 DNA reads TGCGCCAGCGCCCCCCACGTAGCGGGAGCCACAGATACGCAGTATTTT. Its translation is CASAPHVAGATDTQYF.

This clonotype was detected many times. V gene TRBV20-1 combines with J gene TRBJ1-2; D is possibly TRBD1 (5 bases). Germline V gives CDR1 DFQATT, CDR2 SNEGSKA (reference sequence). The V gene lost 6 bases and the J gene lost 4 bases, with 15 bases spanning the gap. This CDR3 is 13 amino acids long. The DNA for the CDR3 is TGCAGTGCAAGCTGGGGGGGTTCCTATGGCTACACCTTC. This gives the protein CSASWGGSYGYTF.

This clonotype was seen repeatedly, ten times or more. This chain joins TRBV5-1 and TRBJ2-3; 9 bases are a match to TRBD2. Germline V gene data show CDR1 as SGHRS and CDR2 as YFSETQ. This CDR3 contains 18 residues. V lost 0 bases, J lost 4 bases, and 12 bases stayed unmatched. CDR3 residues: CASSLGLRGGGASDTQYF. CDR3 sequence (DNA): TGCGCCAGCAGCTTGGGCCTCCGAGGCGGGGGGGCCTCAGATACGCAGTATTTT. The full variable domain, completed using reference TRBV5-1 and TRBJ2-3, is KAGVTQTPRYLIKTRGQQVTLSCSPISGHRSVSWYQQTPGQGLQFLFEYFSETQRNKGNFPGRFSGRQFSNSRSEMNVSTLELGDSALYLCASSLGLRGGGASDTQYFGPGTRLTVL.

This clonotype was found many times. The CDR3 protein is CASSGIGELFF. The DNA for the CDR3 is TGTGCCAGCAGTGGTATCGGGGAGCTGTTTTTT. The V call is TRBV2, the J call TRBJ2-2; D is uncertain. V lost 4 bases and J lost 7, with 4 bases in between. The CDR3 covers 11 residues. CDR1 and CDR2 from the germline V gene are SNHLY and FYNNEI.

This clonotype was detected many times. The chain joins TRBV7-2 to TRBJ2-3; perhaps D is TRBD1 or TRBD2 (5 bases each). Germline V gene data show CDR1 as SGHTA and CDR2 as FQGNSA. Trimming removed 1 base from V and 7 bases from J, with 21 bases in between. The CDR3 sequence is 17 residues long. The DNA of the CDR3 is TGTGCCAGCAGCTTAGTGCCCTCATCAGGGACGGGCTATACGCAGTATTTT. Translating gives CASSLVPSSGTGYTQYF.

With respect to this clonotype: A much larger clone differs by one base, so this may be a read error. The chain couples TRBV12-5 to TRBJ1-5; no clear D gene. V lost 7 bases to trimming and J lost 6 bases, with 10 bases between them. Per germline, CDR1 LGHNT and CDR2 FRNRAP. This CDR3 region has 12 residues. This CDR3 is CASATLSQPQHF. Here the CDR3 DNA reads TGTGCTAGTGCTACCCTGAGTCAGCCCCAGCATTTT. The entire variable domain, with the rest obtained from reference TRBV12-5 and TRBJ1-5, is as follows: DARVTQTPRHKVTEMGQEVTMRCQPILGHNTVFWYRQTMMQGLELLAYFRNRAPLDDSGMPKDRFSAEMPDATLATLKIQPSEPRDSAVYFCASATLSQPQHFGDGTRLSIL.

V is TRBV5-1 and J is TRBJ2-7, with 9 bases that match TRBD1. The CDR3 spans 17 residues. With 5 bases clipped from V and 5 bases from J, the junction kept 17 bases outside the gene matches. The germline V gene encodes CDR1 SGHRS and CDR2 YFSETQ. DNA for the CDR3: TGCGCCAGCAGAATCAGGGGGCAGGCGGACAGGGGTGACGAGCAGTACTTC. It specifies CASRIRGQADRGDEQYF.

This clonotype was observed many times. The CDR3 here is CSARDAGFTDTQYF. CDR3 DNA sequence: TGCAGTGCTAGAGATGCGGGGTTCACAGATACGCAGTATTTT. The chain employs TRBV20-1 and TRBJ2-3; TRBD2 is a possible D gene (6 bases). This CDR3 is 14 amino acids long. Germline V gene sequence: CDR1 DFQATT, CDR2 SNEGSKA (reference sequence). V was clipped by 0 bases and J by 2 bases, with 9 bases between them.

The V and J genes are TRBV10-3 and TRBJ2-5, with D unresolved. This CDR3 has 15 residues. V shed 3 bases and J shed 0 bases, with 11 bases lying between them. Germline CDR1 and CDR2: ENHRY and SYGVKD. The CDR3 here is CAISDGTQYQETQYF. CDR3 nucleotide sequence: TGTGCCATCAGTGACGGTACTCAGTACCAAGAGACCCAGTACTTC.

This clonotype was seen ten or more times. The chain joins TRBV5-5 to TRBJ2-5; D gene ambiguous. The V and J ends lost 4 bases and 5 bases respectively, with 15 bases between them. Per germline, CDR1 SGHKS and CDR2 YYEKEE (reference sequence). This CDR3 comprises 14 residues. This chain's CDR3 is CASSPDPVGETQYF. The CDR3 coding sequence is TGTGCCAGCAGCCCGGACCCGGTGGGGGAGACCCAGTACTTC.

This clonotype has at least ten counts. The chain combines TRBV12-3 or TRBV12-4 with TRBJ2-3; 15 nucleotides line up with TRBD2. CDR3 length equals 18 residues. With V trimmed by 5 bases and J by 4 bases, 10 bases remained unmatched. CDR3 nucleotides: TGTGCCAGCAGTCCTTATACGCGGACTAGCGGGGGGGCAGATACGCAGTATTTT. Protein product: CASSPYTRTSGGADTQYF.

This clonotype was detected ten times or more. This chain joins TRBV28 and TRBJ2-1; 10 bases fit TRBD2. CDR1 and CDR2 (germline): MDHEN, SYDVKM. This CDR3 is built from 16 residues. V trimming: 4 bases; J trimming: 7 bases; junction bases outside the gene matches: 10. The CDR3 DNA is TGTGCCAGCAGTTCGCATCTAGCGGGAGTCGGGAATGAGCAGTTCTTC. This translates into CASSSHLAGVGNEQFF.

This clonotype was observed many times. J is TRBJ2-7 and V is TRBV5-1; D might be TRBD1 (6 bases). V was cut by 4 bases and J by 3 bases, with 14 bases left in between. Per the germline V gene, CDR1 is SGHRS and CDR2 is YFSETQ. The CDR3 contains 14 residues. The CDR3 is CASSPLIGGYEQYF. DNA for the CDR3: TGCGCCAGCAGCCCCTTGATAGGGGGCTACGAGCAGTACTTC.

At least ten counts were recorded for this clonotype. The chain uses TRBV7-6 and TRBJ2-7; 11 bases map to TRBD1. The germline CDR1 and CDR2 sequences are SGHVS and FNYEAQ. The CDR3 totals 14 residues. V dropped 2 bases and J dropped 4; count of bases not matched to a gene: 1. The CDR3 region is CASSLWDRGYEQYF. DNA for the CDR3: TGTGCCAGCAGCTTATGGGACAGGGGGTACGAGCAGTACTTC.

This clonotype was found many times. The CDR3 region has the DNA TGCAGCGTTAAACAGGACACTGAAGCTTTCTTT. The encoded protein is CSVKQDTEAFF. V usage is TRBV29-1 and J usage is TRBJ1-1; TRBD1 is a possible D gene (5 bases). The V end was cut by 5 bases, the J end by 3 bases, with 7 bases between. Germline V gene sequence: CDR1 SQVTM, CDR2 ANQGSEA. The CDR3 has 11 amino acids.

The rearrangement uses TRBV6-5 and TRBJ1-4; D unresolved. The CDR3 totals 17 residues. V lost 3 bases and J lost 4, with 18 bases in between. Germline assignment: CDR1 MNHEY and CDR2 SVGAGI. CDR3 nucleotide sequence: TGTGCCAGCAGTTATCGGTTAGCGGGGTTCGGTAATGAAAAACTGTTTTTT. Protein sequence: CASSYRLAGFGNEKLFF.

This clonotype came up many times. CDR3 in amino acids: CASSLSGGVSNEQFF. For the CDR3, the DNA is TGTGCCAGCAGCTTATCGGGGGGCGTAAGCAATGAGCAGTTCTTC. The chain recombines TRBV7-6 with TRBJ2-1; tentative D call: TRBD2 (7 bases). Trimming pared 2 bases from V and 6 bases from J, leaving 14 bases between. Looked up from germline, CDR1 is SGHVS and CDR2 is FNYEAQ. The CDR3 is 15 residues long.

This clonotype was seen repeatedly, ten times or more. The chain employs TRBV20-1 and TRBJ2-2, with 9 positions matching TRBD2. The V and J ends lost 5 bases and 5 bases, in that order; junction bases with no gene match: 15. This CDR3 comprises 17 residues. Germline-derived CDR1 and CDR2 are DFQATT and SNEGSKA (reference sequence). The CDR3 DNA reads TGCAGTGCTGGGACAATAGCGGGGGCCGCCTTTACCGGGGAGCTGTTTTTT. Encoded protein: CSAGTIAGAAFTGELFF.

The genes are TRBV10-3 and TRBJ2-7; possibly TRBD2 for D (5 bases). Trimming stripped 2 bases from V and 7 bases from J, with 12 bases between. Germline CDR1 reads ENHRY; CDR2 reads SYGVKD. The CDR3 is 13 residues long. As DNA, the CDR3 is TGTGCCATCAGTGAGCGGGAATACGAAGAGCAGTACTTC. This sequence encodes CAISEREYEEQYF.

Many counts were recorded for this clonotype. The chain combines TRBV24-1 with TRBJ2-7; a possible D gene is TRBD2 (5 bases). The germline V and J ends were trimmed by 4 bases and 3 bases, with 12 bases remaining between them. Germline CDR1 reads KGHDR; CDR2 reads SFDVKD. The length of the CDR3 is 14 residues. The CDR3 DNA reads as TGTGCCACCAGTGACCCTTCACGGGGCTACGAGCAGTACTTC. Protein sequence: CATSDPSRGYEQYF.

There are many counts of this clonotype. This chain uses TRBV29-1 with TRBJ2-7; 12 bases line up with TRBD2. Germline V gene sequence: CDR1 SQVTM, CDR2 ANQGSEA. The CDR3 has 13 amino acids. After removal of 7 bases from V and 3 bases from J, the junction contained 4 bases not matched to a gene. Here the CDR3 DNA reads TGCAGCGCCCTAGCGGGAGGGGTCTACGAGCAGTACTTC. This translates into CSALAGGVYEQYF.

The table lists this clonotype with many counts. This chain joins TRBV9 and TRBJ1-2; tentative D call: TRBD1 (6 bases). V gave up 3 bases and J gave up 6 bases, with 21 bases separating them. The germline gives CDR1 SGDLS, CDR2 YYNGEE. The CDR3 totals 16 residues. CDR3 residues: CASSALSGGPGHGYTF. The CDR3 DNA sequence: TGTGCCAGCAGCGCCCTATCGGGGGGGCCCGGGCATGGCTACACCTTC.

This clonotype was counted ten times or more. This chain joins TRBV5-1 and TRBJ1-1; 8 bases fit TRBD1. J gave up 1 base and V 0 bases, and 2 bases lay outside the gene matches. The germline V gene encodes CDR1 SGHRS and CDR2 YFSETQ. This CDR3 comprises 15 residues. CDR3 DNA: TGCGCCAGCAGCTTGGCAGGACAGGGGAACACTGAAGCTTTCTTT. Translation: CASSLAGQGNTEAFF.

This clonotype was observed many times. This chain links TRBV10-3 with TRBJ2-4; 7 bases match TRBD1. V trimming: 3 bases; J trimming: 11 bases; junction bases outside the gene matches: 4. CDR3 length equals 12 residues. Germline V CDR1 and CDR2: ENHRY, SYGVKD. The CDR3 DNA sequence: TGTGCCATCAGTGATGGTCAGGGGGTTCAGTACTTC. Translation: CAISDGQGVQYF.

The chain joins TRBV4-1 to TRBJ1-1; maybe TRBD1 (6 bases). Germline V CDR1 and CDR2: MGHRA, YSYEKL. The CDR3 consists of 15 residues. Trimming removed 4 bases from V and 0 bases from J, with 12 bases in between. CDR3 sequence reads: CASSRKQGLNTEAFF. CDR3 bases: TGCGCCAGCAGCCGGAAACAGGGTTTGAACACTGAAGCTTTCTTT.

The CDR3 protein is CASSSLLGNTIYF. The CDR3 DNA follows: TGTGCCAGCAGCTCGCTTCTGGGAAACACCATATATTTT. This chain joins TRBV7-6 and TRBJ1-3, with D unclear. CDR3 length: 13 amino acids. Germline loops: CDR1 SGHVS, CDR2 FNYEAQ. V lost 4 bases and J lost 4, with 8 bases in between.

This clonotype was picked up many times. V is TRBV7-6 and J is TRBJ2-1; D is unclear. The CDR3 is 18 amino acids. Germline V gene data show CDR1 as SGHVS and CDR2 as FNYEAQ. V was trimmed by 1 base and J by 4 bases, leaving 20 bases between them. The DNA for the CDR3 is TGTGCCAGCAGCTTAGTACCTTCTATGGCGAACCATTACAATGAGCAGTTCTTC. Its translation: CASSLVPSMANHYNEQFF.

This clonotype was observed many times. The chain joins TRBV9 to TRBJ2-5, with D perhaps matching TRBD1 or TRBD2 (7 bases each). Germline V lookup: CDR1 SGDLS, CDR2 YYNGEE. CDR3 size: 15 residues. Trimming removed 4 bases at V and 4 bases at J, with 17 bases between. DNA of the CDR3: TGTGCCAGCAGCCCAAGAGGGAGGGGGCCAGAGACCCAGTACTTC. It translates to CASSPRGRGPETQYF. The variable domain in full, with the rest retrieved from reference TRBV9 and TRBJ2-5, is DSGVTQTPKHLITATGQRVTLRCSPRSGDLSVYWYQQSLDQGLQFLIQYYNGEERAKGNILERFSAQQFPDLHSELNLSSLELGDSALYFCASSPRGRGPETQYFGPGTRLLVL.

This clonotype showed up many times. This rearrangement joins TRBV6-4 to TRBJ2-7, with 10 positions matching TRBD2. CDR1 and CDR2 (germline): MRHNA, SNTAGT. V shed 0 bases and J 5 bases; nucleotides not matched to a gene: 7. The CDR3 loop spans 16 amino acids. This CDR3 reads CASSDSCSSGSNEQYF. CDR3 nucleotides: TGTGCCAGCAGTGACTCTTGTTCTAGCGGGAGTAACGAGCAGTACTTC.